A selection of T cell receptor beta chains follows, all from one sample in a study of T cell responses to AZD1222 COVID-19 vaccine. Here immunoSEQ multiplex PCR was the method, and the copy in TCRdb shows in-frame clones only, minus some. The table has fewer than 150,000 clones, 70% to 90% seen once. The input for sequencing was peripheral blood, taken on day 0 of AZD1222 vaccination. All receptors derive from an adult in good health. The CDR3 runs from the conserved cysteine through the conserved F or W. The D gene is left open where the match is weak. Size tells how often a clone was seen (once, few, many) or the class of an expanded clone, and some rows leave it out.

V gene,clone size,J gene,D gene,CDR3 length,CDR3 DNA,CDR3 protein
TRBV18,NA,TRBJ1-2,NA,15,TGTGCCAGCTCAGACCCACTAGGAGGCCCACTAGGCTACACCTTC,CASSDPLGGPLGYTF
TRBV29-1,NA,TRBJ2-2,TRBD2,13,TGCAGCGTTAGCGGGAGGCTCACCGGGGAGCTGTTTTTT,CSVSGRLTGELFF
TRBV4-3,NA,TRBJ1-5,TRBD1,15,TGCGCCAGCAGCCAAAGTCCGGGACAGTATCAGCCCCAGCATTTT,CASSQSPGQYQPQHF
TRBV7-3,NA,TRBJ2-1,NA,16,TGTGCCAGCAGCCCACGGGGGCGGGTTACGTACAATGAGCAGTTCTTC,CASSPRGRVTYNEQFF
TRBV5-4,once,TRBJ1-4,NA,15,TGTGCCAGCAGCGATACTTCCAAACAGGTTGAAAAACTGTTTTTT,CASSDTSKQVEKLFF
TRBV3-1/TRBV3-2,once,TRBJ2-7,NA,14,TGTGCCAGCAGTCCCCGCAGGGTCTCCTACGAGCAGTACTTC,CASSPRRVSYEQYF
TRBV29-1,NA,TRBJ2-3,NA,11,TGCAGCGTTAGCGACACAGATACGCAGTATTTT,CSVSDTDTQYF
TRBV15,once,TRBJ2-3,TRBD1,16,TGTGCCACCAGCAGAAGACAGGGGGCTAGCACAGATACGCAGTATTTT,CATSRRQGASTDTQYF
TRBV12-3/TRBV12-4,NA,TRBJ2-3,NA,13,TGTGCCAGCAGTTATGGTCACACAGATACGCAGTATTTT,CASSYGHTDTQYF
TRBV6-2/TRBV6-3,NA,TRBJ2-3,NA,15,TGTGCCAGCAGTTACCTGGCCCGGGGTGCAGATACGCAGTATTTT,CASSYLARGADTQYF
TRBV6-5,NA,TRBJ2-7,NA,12,TGTGCCAGCGCGGACATTTCGTGGGAGCAGTACTTC,CASADISWEQYF
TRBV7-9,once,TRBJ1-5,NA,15,TGTGCCAGCAGCTCTCAGGGCTTTGACAATCAGCCCCAGCATTTT,CASSSQGFDNQPQHF
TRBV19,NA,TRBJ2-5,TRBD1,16,TGTGCCAGTAGAGGACAGGGGCGATCTCGGAGAGAGACCCAGTACTTC,CASRGQGRSRRETQYF
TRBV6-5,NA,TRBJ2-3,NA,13,TGTGCCAGCAGGGTGGGGGCGTCAGATACGCAGTATTTT,CASRVGASDTQYF
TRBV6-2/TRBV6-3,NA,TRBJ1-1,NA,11,TGTGCCAGCAGTCCGATCTTGGGGGCTTTCTTT,CASSPILGAFF
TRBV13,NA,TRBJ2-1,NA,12,TGTGCCAGCAGCTTAGTAATCGATGAGCAGTTCTTC,CASSLVIDEQFF
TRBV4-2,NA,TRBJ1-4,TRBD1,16,TGTGCCAGCAGCTATAATACGGGACAGGGAGGCGAAAAACTGTTTTTT,CASSYNTGQGGEKLFF
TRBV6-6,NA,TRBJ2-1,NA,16,TGTGCCAGCTACACTTCCCAATCCCCCTCCTACAATGAGCAGTTCTTC,CASYTSQSPSYNEQFF
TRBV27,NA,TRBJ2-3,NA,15,TGTGCCAGCAGTTGGACGGGAGCTTTAGTGGATACGCAGTATTTT,CASSWTGALVDTQYF
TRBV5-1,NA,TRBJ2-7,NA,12,TGCGCCAGCAGAGGCCGAAGGGACGAGCAGTACTTC,CASRGRRDEQYF
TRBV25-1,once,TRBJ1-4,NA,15,TGTGCCAGCACGTTGGTGGTCGGAGCGTATGAAAAACTGTTTTTT,CASTLVVGAYEKLFF
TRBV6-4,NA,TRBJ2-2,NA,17,TGTGCCAGCAGTGACTCGATCTATAGGGATAGCACCGGGGAGCTGTTTTTT,CASSDSIYRDSTGELFF
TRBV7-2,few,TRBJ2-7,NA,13,TGTGCCAGCAGCTTTTATGTCAGCTACGAGCAGTACTTC,CASSFYVSYEQYF
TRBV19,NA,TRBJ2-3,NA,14,TGTGCCAGTAGGGAGATTTATAGCACAGATACGCAGTATTTT,CASREIYSTDTQYF
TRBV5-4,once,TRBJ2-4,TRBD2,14,TGTGCCAGCAGCCCCGGGACTAGGGGCGACATTCAGTACTTC,CASSPGTRGDIQYF
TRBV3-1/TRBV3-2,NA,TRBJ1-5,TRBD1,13,TGTGCCAGCAGTGGGACAGGGACTCAGCCCCAGCATTTT,CASSGTGTQPQHF
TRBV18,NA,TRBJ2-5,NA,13,TGTGCCAGCTCACGTGTAGGGCAAGAGACCCAGTACTTC,CASSRVGQETQYF
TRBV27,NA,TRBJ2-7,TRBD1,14,TGTGCCAGCAGATTCGGACAGGGGGCATACGAGCAGTACTTC,CASRFGQGAYEQYF
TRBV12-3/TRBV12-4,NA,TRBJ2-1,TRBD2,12,TGTGCCACCAAACTAGCGCACAATGAGCAGTTCTTC,CATKLAHNEQFF
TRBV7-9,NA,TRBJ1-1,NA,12,TGTGCCAGCAGCTCGCGGGGACCTGAAGCTTTCTTT,CASSSRGPEAFF
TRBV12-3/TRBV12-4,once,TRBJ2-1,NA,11,TGTGCCAGCAGTTTAGCCGTGTACGAGTTCTTC,CASSLAVYEFF
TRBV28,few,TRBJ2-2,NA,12,TGTGCCAGCAGTTTCTCCAACGGGGAGCTGTTTTTT,CASSFSNGELFF
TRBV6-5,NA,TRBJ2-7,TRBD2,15,TGTGCCAGCAGAAGAGAAGCGGGAGGTCCCTACGAGCAGTACTTC,CASRREAGGPYEQYF
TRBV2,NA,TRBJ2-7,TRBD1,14,TGTGCCAGCACCCGACAGGGGGACTCCTACGAGCAGTACTTC,CASTRQGDSYEQYF
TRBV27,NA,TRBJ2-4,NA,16,TGTGCCAGCAGTTTTACCCAAACCAGGGACAAAAACATTCAGTACTTC,CASSFTQTRDKNIQYF
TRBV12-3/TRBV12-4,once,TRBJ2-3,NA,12,TGTGCCAGCAGCAGACCCCCGGATACGCAGTATTTT,CASSRPPDTQYF
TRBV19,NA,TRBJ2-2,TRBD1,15,TGTGCCAGCGACTCGGGACAGGGGTATATCGGGGAGCTGTTTTTT,CASDSGQGYIGELFF
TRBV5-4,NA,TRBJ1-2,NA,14,TGTGCCAGCAGCTCAGACGGGCGAGACTATGGCTACACCTTC,CASSSDGRDYGYTF
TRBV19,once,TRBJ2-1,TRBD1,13,TGTGCCAGTAAAGGGACAGCATTCAATGAGCAGTTCTTC,CASKGTAFNEQFF